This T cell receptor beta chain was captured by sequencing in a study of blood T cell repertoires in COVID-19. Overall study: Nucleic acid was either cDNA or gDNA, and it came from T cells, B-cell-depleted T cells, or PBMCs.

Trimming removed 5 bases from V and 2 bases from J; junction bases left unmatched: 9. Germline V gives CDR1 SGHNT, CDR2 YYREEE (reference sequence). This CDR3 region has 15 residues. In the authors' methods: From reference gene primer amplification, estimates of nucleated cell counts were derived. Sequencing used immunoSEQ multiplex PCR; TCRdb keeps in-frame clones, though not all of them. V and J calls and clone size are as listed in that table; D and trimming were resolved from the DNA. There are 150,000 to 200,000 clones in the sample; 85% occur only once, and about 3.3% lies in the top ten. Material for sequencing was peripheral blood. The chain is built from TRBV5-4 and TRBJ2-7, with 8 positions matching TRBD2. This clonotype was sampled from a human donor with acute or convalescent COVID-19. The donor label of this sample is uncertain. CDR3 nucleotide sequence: TGTGCCAGCAGTTATACGGGGGGGCCCACCTACGAGCAGTACTTC. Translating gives CASSYTGGPTYEQYF.